The source of this T cell receptor beta chain is a study of vaccination and CD4 T cells after COVID-19. Background on the study: Convalescent donors totaled six males and four females, including two who were Hispanic. Study results and caveats: Convalescent patients had a median around 90% of post-vaccine SARS-CoV-2-reactive clones that were detected only after vaccination, not before it.

An Oncomine TCR Beta short-read assay was used to sequence the DNA from cultured CD4+ T cells. TCRdb recomputed calls from the PCR reads with MiXCR, one row per CDR3 protein. The table lists thousands of distinct CDR3 sequences, 65% of them singletons. The treatment here: roughly 11-day PBMC culture with coronavirus spike peptide pools or control peptides (ViraFEST assay). Spanning March to December 2020, the positive PCR dates came before US Alpha, Beta and Delta variants. Peptide pools at around 9.6 ug/ml, together with roughly 10 IU/ml IL-2, were added to cultures of around 2.2 million PBMCs per well. Germline CDR1 reads LNHDA; CDR2 reads SQIVND (reference sequence). This CDR3 region has 14 residues. Trimming shortened V by 7 bases and J by 1 base, and 10 bases separated the two germline ends. Remarks on this clonotype: The antigen remains unidentified.

The receptor was derived from a human donor who had recovered from COVID-19. The sample comprised CD4+ T cells from blood, cultured in vitro. The gene calls are TRBV19 and TRBJ2-2; D gene ambiguous. CDR3 residues: CASTKSVNTGELFF. The CDR3 DNA is TGTGCCAGTACAAAGTCTGTGAACACCGGGGAGCTGTTTTTT.